The present T cell receptor (beta chain) was sequenced within a study of regulatory T cells in long-lasting Graves disease. The study's findings and limits: Persistent disease samples used TRBV28, TRBJ1-2 and TRBJ2-5 preferentially.

This clonotype has a count of ten or more. The target antigen is unknown. The junction does not match germline at one end; this may be a read error. TCR beta libraries were built with iRepertoire HTBI primers and Arm-PCR of CDR3 regions. TCRdb re-derived calls from the multiplex PCR reads in MiXCR, one entry per CDR3 protein. The table lists 530,000 or so distinct CDR3 sequences, about 13% of them singletons. Time point described: newly diagnosed GD, antithyroid drugs for less than 3 months. Scientists built the TCR library using RNA that was extracted from PBMCs. The length of the CDR3 is 12 residues. CDR1 and CDR2 from the germline V gene are SGHRS and YFSETQ. These data were also filed under a second study, of T cells in Graves' hyperthyroidism and ophthalmopathy.

V and J are TRBV5-1 and TRBJ1-1; no firm D call. The clonotype was recovered from a man younger than 45 with Graves disease. Material: peripheral blood mononuclear cells (PBMCs), obtained at new diagnosis, from a patient treated with antithyroid drugs. CDR3 sequence reads: CASIGSNTEAFF. The CDR3 region has the DNA TGTGCCAGCATTGGCAGCAACACTGAAGCTTTCTTT.